These T cell receptor beta chains were read from a single sample in a study of immune characterization of retroperitoneal liposarcoma. TCRdb re-called the PCR reads with MiXCR, one entry per CDR3 protein. The data show approximately 10,000 distinct CDR3 sequences, with over 25% seen just once and about 20% held by the top ten. Input material: blood. These receptors were taken from a male donor with retroperitoneal liposarcoma. Both conserved end residues are part of each CDR3. The D gene is left open where the match is weak. Some rows have no size entry. The others give once, few or many, or a class for an expanded clone.

CDR3nt: TGTGCCAGCAGTGGACCCTGGACAGCACCTGAAGCTTTCTTT; CDR3aa: CASSGPWTAPEAFF; v_gene: TRBV6-1; d_gene: .; j_gene: TRBJ1-1; abundance: .
CDR3nt: TGTGCCAGCAGTTTCTGGGACAGGGCCCCCAATGAGCAGTTCTTC; CDR3aa: CASSFWDRAPNEQFF; v_gene: TRBV12-3/TRBV12-4; d_gene: TRBD1; j_gene: TRBJ2-1; abundance: medium-sized
CDR3nt: TGCGCCAGCCGGGGGGACACCACCATTTATGGCTACACCTTC; CDR3aa: CASRGDTTIYGYTF; v_gene: TRBV5-1; d_gene: .; j_gene: TRBJ1-2; abundance: few
CDR3nt: TGTGCCAGCAGCCGAACAGGGGATGAGCAGTTCTTC; CDR3aa: CASSRTGDEQFF; v_gene: TRBV4-2; d_gene: TRBD1; j_gene: TRBJ2-1; abundance: .
CDR3nt: TGTGCCAGCAGCATAGCGGGGGCGGAGACCCAGTACTTC; CDR3aa: CASSIAGAETQYF; v_gene: TRBV14; d_gene: TRBD2; j_gene: TRBJ2-5; abundance: .
CDR3nt: TGTGCCAGCAGTTTTACGGGGGTTTGGAATGAGCAGTTCTTC; CDR3aa: CASSFTGVWNEQFF; v_gene: TRBV12-3/TRBV12-4; d_gene: .; j_gene: TRBJ2-1; abundance: few
CDR3nt: TGTGCCAGCAGCAGTCCGGGACAGAATTCACCCCTCCACTTT; CDR3aa: CASSSPGQNSPLHF; v_gene: TRBV27; d_gene: TRBD1; j_gene: TRBJ1-6; abundance: few
CDR3nt: TGTGCCAGCAGGGACGGACGGGCCCCCTTCCATGAGCAGTACTTC; CDR3aa: CASRDGRAPFHEQYF; v_gene: TRBV6-1; d_gene: .; j_gene: TRBJ2-7; abundance: few
CDR3nt: TGTGCCAGCAGTGTCGGCCCTAGGTGGAATGAGCAGTTCTTC; CDR3aa: CASSVGPRWNEQFF; v_gene: TRBV6-1; d_gene: .; j_gene: TRBJ2-1; abundance: many
CDR3nt: TGTGCCAGCAGTTACTCTTTCCCGACAGGGAGGAACACTGAAGCTTTCTTT; CDR3aa: CASSYSFPTGRNTEAFF; v_gene: TRBV6-5; d_gene: TRBD1; j_gene: TRBJ1-1; abundance: many
CDR3nt: TGTGCCAGCAGTTACCGAGATCAATACGAGCAGTACTTC; CDR3aa: CASSYRDQYEQYF; v_gene: TRBV6-6; d_gene: .; j_gene: TRBJ2-7; abundance: few
CDR3nt: TGTGCCAGCAGCCAAGATAGTAAGAGAAATACGCAGTATTTT; CDR3aa: CASSQDSKRNTQYF; v_gene: TRBV3-1; d_gene: .; j_gene: TRBJ2-3; abundance: few
CDR3nt: TGCGCCAGCAGCCAAGACAGGTCAGGTTCACCCCTCCACTTT; CDR3aa: CASSQDRSGSPLHF; v_gene: TRBV4-3; d_gene: .; j_gene: TRBJ1-6; abundance: few
CDR3nt: TGTGCCAGCAGCTACAGGACCAAGCAAGAGACCCAGTACTTC; CDR3aa: CASSYRTKQETQYF; v_gene: TRBV12-3/TRBV12-4; d_gene: .; j_gene: TRBJ2-5; abundance: many
CDR3nt: TGTGCCAGCAGCATTGACAGGGGCAGGGAGACCCAGTACTTC; CDR3aa: CASSIDRGRETQYF; v_gene: TRBV6-1; d_gene: TRBD1; j_gene: TRBJ2-5; abundance: many
CDR3nt: TGTGCCAGCAGACCCTACCAGGGGGGTGATAACTATGGCTACACCTTC; CDR3aa: CASRPYQGGDNYGYTF; v_gene: TRBV6-6; d_gene: TRBD1; j_gene: TRBJ1-2; abundance: .
CDR3nt: TGTGCCAGCAGTCAACAGGGGGCGCAAGGTGAAGCTTTCTTT; CDR3aa: CASSQQGAQGEAFF; v_gene: TRBV7-6; d_gene: TRBD1; j_gene: TRBJ1-1; abundance: .
CDR3nt: TGTGCCAGCAGGTTAGAGACCCAGTACTTC; CDR3aa: CASRLETQYF; v_gene: TRBV6-6; d_gene: .; j_gene: TRBJ2-5; abundance: .
CDR3nt: TGTGCCAGCAGCTTAGCGCTCAGCGGGGGGTACAATGAGCAGTTCTTC; CDR3aa: CASSLALSGGYNEQFF; v_gene: TRBV7-2; d_gene: TRBD2; j_gene: TRBJ2-1; abundance: medium-sized
CDR3nt: TGTGCCAGCAGGTCAGGGACTACACAGAGCTACAATGAGCAGTTCTTC; CDR3aa: CASRSGTTQSYNEQFF; v_gene: TRBV6-1; d_gene: TRBD2; j_gene: TRBJ2-1; abundance: medium-sized
CDR3nt: TGCGCCAGCAGCCAAAGACAGGGGGGACAAGAGACCCAGTACTTC; CDR3aa: CASSQRQGGQETQYF; v_gene: TRBV4-3; d_gene: TRBD1; j_gene: TRBJ2-5; abundance: once
CDR3nt: TGTGCCAGCAGCTTAGCGCTCAGCGGGGGGTACAATGAGCAGTACTTC; CDR3aa: CASSLALSGGYNEQYF; v_gene: TRBV7-2; d_gene: TRBD2; j_gene: TRBJ2-5; abundance: many
CDR3nt: TGTGCCAGCAGTTCCCCCGGGGTACGAAACACCATATATTTT; CDR3aa: CASSSPGVRNTIYF; v_gene: TRBV6-6; d_gene: .; j_gene: TRBJ1-3; abundance: few